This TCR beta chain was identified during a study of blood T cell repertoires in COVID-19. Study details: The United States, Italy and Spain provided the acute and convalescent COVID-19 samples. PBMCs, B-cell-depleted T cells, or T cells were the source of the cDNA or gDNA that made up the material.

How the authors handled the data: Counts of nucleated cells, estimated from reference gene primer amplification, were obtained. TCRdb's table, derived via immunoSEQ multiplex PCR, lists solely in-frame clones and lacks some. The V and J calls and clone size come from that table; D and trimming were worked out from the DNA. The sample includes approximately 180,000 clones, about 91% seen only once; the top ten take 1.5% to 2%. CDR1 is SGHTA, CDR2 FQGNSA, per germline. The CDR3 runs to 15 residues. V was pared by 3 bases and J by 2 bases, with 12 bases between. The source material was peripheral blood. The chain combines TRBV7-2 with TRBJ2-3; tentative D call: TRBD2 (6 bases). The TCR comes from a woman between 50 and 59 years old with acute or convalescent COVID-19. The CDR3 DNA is TGTGCCAGCAGCTTTTCGGGCGGGAACACAGATACGCAGTATTTT. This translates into CASSFSGGNTDTQYF.